This TCR beta chain emerged from a study of T cell responses to AZD1222 COVID-19 vaccine. General observations from the study: Seropositive at baseline were only a handful of AZD1222 recipients. Clonal diversity may have been underestimated in mostly white British donors.

V was pared by 3 bases and J by 8 bases, with 17 bases between. This CDR3 has 16 residues. Germline CDR1 reads MNHEY; CDR2 reads SMNVEV (reference sequence). Notes on this clone: Its antigen is as yet unknown.

Method: immunoSEQ multiplex PCR; TCRdb's copy keeps in-frame clones and lacks some. The table has about 180,000 clones, just under 90% seen once. The sample consisted of peripheral blood, taken 28 days after the second dose of the MenACWY control vaccine. This chain connects TRBV27 to TRBJ1-6; D is possibly TRBD1 (6 bases). This clonotype originated in an adult who received the MenACWY meningococcal vaccine as a control. Here the CDR3 reads CASSFSGVTRDSPLHF. As DNA, the CDR3 is TGTGCCAGCAGTTTTTCAGGGGTGACGAGGGATTCACCCCTCCACTTT.